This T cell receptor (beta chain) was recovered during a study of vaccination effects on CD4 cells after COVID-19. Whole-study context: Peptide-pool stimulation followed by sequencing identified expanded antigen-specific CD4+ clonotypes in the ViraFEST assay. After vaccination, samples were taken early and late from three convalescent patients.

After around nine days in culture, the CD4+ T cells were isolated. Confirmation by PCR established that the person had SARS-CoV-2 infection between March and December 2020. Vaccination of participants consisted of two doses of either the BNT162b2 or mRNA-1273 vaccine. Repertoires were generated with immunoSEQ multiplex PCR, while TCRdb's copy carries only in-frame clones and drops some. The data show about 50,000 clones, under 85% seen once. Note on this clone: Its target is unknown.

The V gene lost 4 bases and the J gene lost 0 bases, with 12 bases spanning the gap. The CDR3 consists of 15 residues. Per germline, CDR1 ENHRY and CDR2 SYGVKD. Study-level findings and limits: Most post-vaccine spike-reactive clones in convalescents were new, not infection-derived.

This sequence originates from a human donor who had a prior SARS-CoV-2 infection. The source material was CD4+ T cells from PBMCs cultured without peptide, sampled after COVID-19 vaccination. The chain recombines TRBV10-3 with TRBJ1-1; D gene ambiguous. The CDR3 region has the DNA TGTGCCATCAGTGTAGTAGCCCTCATGAACACTGAAGCTTTCTTT. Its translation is CAISVVALMNTEAFF.